This TCR beta chain was recorded in a study of identical twins. The study's findings and limits: Cross-sectional statistics, not tracking of the same donors, supported the conclusions. Reduced insertions were recorded for abundant cord blood beta clonotypes, with no such pattern in memory repertoires.

V was trimmed by 2 bases and J by 2 bases, leaving 10 bases between them. CDR1 and CDR2 from the germline V gene are SGHTA and FQGNSA. This CDR3 contains 14 residues. One entry per CDR3 protein results from TCRdb running MiXCR on the 5' RACE reads. Of some 500,000 distinct CDR3 sequences in the sample, 13% to 15% were seen once. This clonotype was seen only a few times. Antigen: not known. These data were also filed under a second study, of yellow fever vaccine responses in identical twins.

V and J are TRBV7-2 and TRBJ2-7; a possible D gene is TRBD1 (5 bases). Sequenced: CD4+ T cells sorted from blood. The clonotype originates from a woman aged 18-29 years in good health. CDR3 DNA sequence: TGTGCCAGCAGCTTATCGACAGAAACCTACGAGCAGTACTTC. This translates into CASSLSTETYEQYF.